Below, one TCR beta chain is given with its context. This clonotype was observed a handful of times. Its binding antigen is unknown. It has no much larger one-base neighbor in the sample; base qualities were not kept. The V end loses 3 bases and the J end loses 3 bases, and a stretch of 5 bases separates them. Via the germline V gene, CDR1 is SGHVS and CDR2 FQNEAQ. Including the terminal cysteine and phenylalanine, the CDR3 comprises 13 residues. The DNA shown is the 39-base CDR3, in frame from base 1. This sample was included in a study of T cell repertoires in cytomegalovirus infection (dated 2019 in TCRdb). For the study in its entirety: Because public TCR beta signatures pointed to carriage of CMV infection together with the matching HLA type, the HLA type of each donor mattered for the analysis. Results the study describes overall, beyond this receptor: In the ex vivo response, HLA-C-restricted CMV-specific TCR beta clonotypes were dominant, and in two of eight donors the single most frequent clonotype came from this HLA-C-restricted group. Carriers of CMV infection plus the relevant HLA type were discriminated by the cumulative frequency of public TCR beta family members in the study cohort and in an independent roughly 340-donor cohort.

The instrument given in TCRdb is Illumina HiSeq 1500. The public reads were reprocessed in TCRdb via fastp at Q25 and MiXCR, keeping in-frame beta chains. All rows with the same CDR3 protein become a single entry with the most common DNA and genes. Present in this sample are fewer than 200,000 distinct CDR3 sequences, about 21% of which were seen just once. Less than 3.5% of the sample is taken by the ten largest. This sequence uses TRBV7-8 and TRBJ2-2, with the D gene too uncertain to name. This receptor was taken from a human donor in good health (CMV status not recorded). Some clones in this sample may be carry-over from other donors' samples. Input material: PBMCs. The DNA is as follows: TGTGCCAGCAGCTTGGCGTACACCGGGGAGCTGTTTTTT. The encoded protein is CASSLAYTGELFF.